Described below is a single TCR beta chain sequence and its context. Its antigen is not identified. Treatment denoted: approximately 9-day PBMC culture with coronavirus spike peptide pools or control peptides (ViraFEST assay). ViraFEST sequenced TCRs after peptide-pool expansion of antigen-specific T cells. Positive PCR dates spanned March to December 2020, predating US Alpha, Beta and Delta variants. The data stem from a study of vaccination and CD4 T cells after COVID-19. Study as a whole: Six men and four women formed the convalescents, two being Hispanic. Overlapping SARS-CoV-2, HCoV-NL63, HCoV-OC43 and HCoV-229E spike peptides stimulated the cells.

The CDR3 loop spans 14 amino acids. Looked up from germline, CDR1 is MNHEY and CDR2 is SVGEGT. V shed 6 bases, J shed 6 bases, and the junction held 5 bases outside the gene matches. Cultured CD4+ T-cell DNA underwent Oncomine TCR Beta short-read sequencing. TCRdb called the PCR reads again in MiXCR, with one record for every CDR3 protein. The table shows 20,000 to 25,000 distinct CDR3 sequences, with 35% to 40% occurring only once. The sequence derives from a human donor who had recovered from COVID-19. The sample here was CD4+ T cells from blood, cultured in vitro, taken before SARS-CoV-2 vaccination. V usage is TRBV6-2 or TRBV6-3 and J usage is TRBJ1-6, with 7 bases lining up with TRBD1. The CDR3 reads CASSWDRSNSPLHF. Written as DNA, the CDR3 is TGTGCCAGCAGCTGGGACAGAAGTAATTCACCCCTCCACTTT.